A selection of T cell receptor beta chains follows, all from one sample in a study of siplizumab effects on memory and regulatory T cells. Here immunoSEQ multiplex PCR was the method, and the copy in TCRdb shows in-frame clones only, minus some. Among about 100,000 clones listed, approximately 94% were seen once. The sample comprised non-Treg CD4+ T cells sorted from blood. All receptors derive from a human donor in good health. Both conserved end residues are part of each CDR3. A D gene is named only where the DNA matches it firmly. Clone size is stated in some rows and not others, as once, few, many or a class when expanded.

v_call	d_call	j_call	clone_size	cdr3_nt	cdr3_aa
TRBV28	-	TRBJ2-7	-	TGTGCCAGCAGCCGACCCTGGACCTACGAGCAGTACTTC	CASSRPWTYEQYF
TRBV2	TRBD2	TRBJ2-1	-	TGTGCCAGCACCCGGGGGGGGTTCCCCTACAATGAGCAGTTCTTC	CASTRGGFPYNEQFF
TRBV5-1	-	TRBJ1-1	-	TGCGCCAGCAGCTTGGCCGAGGGGAGGTTGACTGAAGCTTTCTTT	CASSLAEGRLTEAFF
TRBV6-5	TRBD1	TRBJ1-2	-	TGTGCCAGCAGTCGGACAGGGGGCGGCTATGGCTACACCTTC	CASSRTGGGYGYTF
TRBV10-3	-	TRBJ2-2	-	TGTGCCATCAGTGAGTCGTTAAGGAACACCGGGGAGCTGTTTTTT	CAISESLRNTGELFF
TRBV2	-	TRBJ2-7	-	TGTGCCAGCAGTGAAGCGGAGGCACGCAGTACCCAGGAGCAGTACTTC	CASSEAEARSTQEQYF
TRBV18	-	TRBJ1-2	-	TGTGCCAGCTCACCCGGACCGGCCGGTGGCTACACCTTC	CASSPGPAGGYTF
TRBV19	TRBD1	TRBJ1-5	-	TGTGCCAGTAAGACGGACAGGGGTGGACAGCCCCAGCATTTT	CASKTDRGGQPQHF
TRBV10-2	TRBD2	TRBJ2-3	-	TGCGCCAGCAGTGGAGCGGGAGGGGTTGGGGATACGCAGTATTTT	CASSGAGGVGDTQYF
TRBV19	-	TRBJ2-7	-	TGTGCCAGGATACCTCTGTCCGGGCCCAAAGAGAACTACGAGCAGTACTTC	CARIPLSGPKENYEQYF
TRBV7-9	-	TRBJ1-2	-	TGTGCCAGCAGCTTAGGGGGGACGGTGAAATATGGCTACACCTTC	CASSLGGTVKYGYTF
TRBV11-2	TRBD1	TRBJ2-2	-	TGTGCCAGCAGCTGGGGACAGCGAATGCCGAACACCGGGGAGCTGTTTTTT	CASSWGQRMPNTGELFF
TRBV28	TRBD2	TRBJ2-7	-	TGTGCCAGCAGAACAATACTGCGGGGGGGTTCCTACGAGCAGTACTTC	CASRTILRGGSYEQYF
TRBV18	TRBD2	TRBJ2-5	-	TGTGCCAGCTCGGATAGGGAGGGGCCTAGGGAGACCCAGTACTTC	CASSDREGPRETQYF
TRBV18	-	TRBJ1-4	once	TGTGCCAGCTCACTGACGGGAGTAAACTCGGAAAAACTGTTTTTT	CASSLTGVNSEKLFF
TRBV7-8	-	TRBJ1-5	-	TGTGCCAGCAGCAAGGTAGGCGGGAGCAATCAGCCCCAGCATTTT	CASSKVGGSNQPQHF
TRBV5-1	TRBD1	TRBJ2-2	-	TGCGCCAGCAGCGGGCTGACCGGGACAGGGGACACCGGGGAGCTGTTTTTT	CASSGLTGTGDTGELFF
TRBV7-2	TRBD2	TRBJ2-7	once	TGTGCCAGCAGCCAGCGACCGGCGACTAGCGGGGCTACCTCCTACGAGCAGTACTTC	CASSQRPATSGATSYEQYF
TRBV29-1	-	TRBJ2-3	-	TGCAGCACTACTCTAGCGAGTCACACAGATACGCAGTATTTT	CSTTLASHTDTQYF
TRBV18	-	TRBJ2-7	-	TGTGCCAGCTCACCCCGCCAGGGGTTGCGGTACGAGCAGTACTTC	CASSPRQGLRYEQYF
TRBV9	-	TRBJ1-1	-	TGTGCCAGCAGCGGGCGATCTTCACAGGGAAGGCCTGAAGCTTTCTTT	CASSGRSSQGRPEAFF
TRBV19	-	TRBJ2-1	-	TGTGCCAGTACCCAGGACAGCGCCTACAATGAGCAGTTCTTC	CASTQDSAYNEQFF
TRBV11-1	-	TRBJ2-2	-	TGTGCCAGCAGCTTCGTAACCGGGGAGCTGTTTTTT	CASSFVTGELFF
TRBV15	-	TRBJ1-3	-	TGTGCCACCAGCGACCGACGGGGAATCAGCTCTGGAAACACCATATATTTT	CATSDRRGISSGNTIYF
TRBV30	-	TRBJ1-3	-	TGTGCCTGGAGTAAGGTGCGCTCTGGAAACACCATATATTTT	CAWSKVRSGNTIYF
TRBV11-2	-	TRBJ1-1	-	TGTGCCAGCAGCCCCGGGACTGAAGCTTTCTTT	CASSPGTEAFF
TRBV18	TRBD1	TRBJ1-4	-	TGTGCCAGCTCACCACAACCGGGACAGTCTAATGAAAAACTGTTTTTT	CASSPQPGQSNEKLFF
TRBV6-6	-	TRBJ2-5	-	TGTGCCAGCAGCCGCCACAGGGGAGGTGGGGAGACCCAGTACTTC	CASSRHRGGGETQYF
TRBV7-8	-	TRBJ2-2	-	TGTGCCAGCAGCTCCGCAATAGGGAACACCGGGGAGCTGTTTTTT	CASSSAIGNTGELFF
TRBV20-1	-	TRBJ2-5	-	TGCAGTGCTCTCGTGAAGGGGACCCAGTACTTC	CSALVKGTQYF
TRBV29-1	-	TRBJ2-5	-	TGCAGCGCCGACCTGGGGGGATCTGTGGGGGAGACCCAGTACTTC	CSADLGGSVGETQYF
TRBV28	-	TRBJ2-7	-	TGTGCCAGCAGTTCCAGGGGAGCGGTTCAGTACTTC	CASSSRGAVQYF
TRBV4-1	TRBD1	TRBJ2-3	-	TGCGCCAGCAGCCAAAGGGGGCGCGGGGATACGCAGTATTTT	CASSQRGRGDTQYF
TRBV2	-	TRBJ2-7	-	TGTGCCAGCTCTGTTATGGCTTTACGGGAGCAGTACTTC	CASSVMALREQYF
TRBV14	-	TRBJ2-5	-	TGTGCCAGCAGCCAAGCTCCTTCAACCCGAGAGACCCAGTACTTC	CASSQAPSTRETQYF
TRBV7-3	TRBD2	TRBJ2-1	-	TGTGCCAGCAGCCCTGATTATAGCGGGAACAATGAGCAGTTCTTC	CASSPDYSGNNEQFF
TRBV2	-	TRBJ2-7	-	TGTGCCAGCACCCCACTCGGGTCCGAGCAGTACTTC	CASTPLGSEQYF
TRBV9	-	TRBJ2-1	-	TGTGCCAGCAGCAGTAGCGCAACCTACAATGAGCAGTTCTTC	CASSSSATYNEQFF
TRBV7-3	-	TRBJ1-5	-	TGTGCCGATCAAACCAGGGCTAGCAATCAGCCCCAGCATTTT	CADQTRASNQPQHF
TRBV18	TRBD1	TRBJ2-7	-	TGTGCCAGCTCACCACCCCAAATGCCTGTGTGGGACAGAGAATACGAGCAGTACTTC	CASSPPQMPVWDREYEQYF
TRBV7-9	-	TRBJ2-4	-	TGTGCCAGCAGCTTAGTAGGAGCGGGCCTAGCCAAAAACATTCAGTACTTC	CASSLVGAGLAKNIQYF
TRBV11-1	-	TRBJ2-7	-	TGTGCCAGCAGCCCGCTACCGGGAATCAACTACGAGCAGTACTTC	CASSPLPGINYEQYF
TRBV20-1	TRBD1	TRBJ1-2	-	TGCAGGACAGGGAACCTCTATGGCTACACCTTC	CRTGNLYGYTF
TRBV5-5	-	TRBJ2-1	-	TGTGCCAGCAGCTTGGTGTGGAACCCGGTTAATGAGCAGTTCTTC	CASSLVWNPVNEQFF
TRBV2	-	TRBJ1-2	few	TGTGCCAGCAGGGTAGGTGGTAGCTATGGCTACACCTTC	CASRVGGSYGYTF
TRBV29-1	-	TRBJ1-1	-	TGCAGCGTTACACGGACGGAGAAGAACACTGAAGCTTTCTTT	CSVTRTEKNTEAFF
TRBV18	-	TRBJ2-3	-	TGTGCCAGCTCAGCTGGGTTGAGCACAGATACGCAGTATTTT	CASSAGLSTDTQYF
TRBV7-8	-	TRBJ2-1	-	TGTGCCAGCAGCTTCGAATCGGGCCGGATATGGAATGAGCAGTTCTTC	CASSFESGRIWNEQFF
TRBV5-5	TRBD1	TRBJ1-2	once	TGTGCCAGCAGCTGGGACAGGTCTGGCGGCTACACCTTC	CASSWDRSGGYTF
TRBV7-2	TRBD2	TRBJ2-3	-	TGTGCCAGCAGCCTAGCCGGGGGGAACACAGATACGCAGTATTTT	CASSLAGGNTDTQYF
TRBV9	TRBD1	TRBJ2-2	-	TGTGCCAGCAGCGTAGGGGACAGTAACACCGGGGAGCTGTTTTTT	CASSVGDSNTGELFF
TRBV7-8	TRBD1	TRBJ2-3	-	TGTGCCAGCAGCTTAATGGGGACAGGCCGCAGCACAGATACGCAGTATTTT	CASSLMGTGRSTDTQYF
TRBV6-1	-	TRBJ2-7	-	TGTGCCAGCACTCGACAATTGCAGCAGTACTTC	CASTRQLQQYF
TRBV19	TRBD2	TRBJ2-2	-	TGTGCCAGTAGTACTAGCGGGAGAGTCACCGGGGAGCTGTTTTTT	CASSTSGRVTGELFF